Following are 13 T cell receptor beta chains from one sample sequenced in a study of identical twins. TCRdb reprocessed the 5' RACE reads via MiXCR and lists one record per CDR3 protein. The table has 1.5 million to 2 million distinct CDR3 sequences, less than 35% seen once. The specimen was cord blood. The receptors derive from a newborn girl in good health.

Remarks on this clonotype: Relative to the germline gene, one junction end is altered; a read error may explain this. V and J are TRBV5-5 and TRBJ2-7; maybe TRBD1 (6 bases). The V gene's germline CDR1 is SGHKS and CDR2 YYEKEE (reference sequence). The CDR3 sequence is 16 residues long. The CDR3 DNA is TGTGCCAGCGGCTTGCTAGGGCCAGGGGCTTTGTACGAGCAGTACTTC. This sequence encodes CASGLLGPGALYEQYF. Looking up the rest from reference TRBV5-5 and TRBJ2-7 gives the full variable domain: DAGVTQSPTHLIKTRGQQVTLRCSPISGHKSVSWYQQVLGQGPQFIFQYYEKEERGRGNFPDRFSARQFPNYSSELNVNALLLGDSALYLCASGLLGPGALYEQYFGPGTRLTVT.

The sample holds many counts of this clonotype. V usage is TRBV27 and J usage is TRBJ2-7; no clear D gene. V shed 2 bases and J shed 2 bases, with 10 bases lying between them. The CDR3 has 14 residues. Germline V CDR1 and CDR2: MNHEY, SMNVEV (reference sequence). For the CDR3, the DNA is TGTGCCAGCAGTTTAGCAGGCAGTACCTACGAGCAGTACTTC. It codes for CASSLAGSTYEQYF.

V gene TRBV5-1 combines with J gene TRBJ1-4; TRBD1 matches 7 bases. Germline V gene sequence: CDR1 SGHRS, CDR2 YFSETQ. Germline trimming cut 3 bases from V and 3 bases from J; bases unmatched to any gene: 2. The CDR3 loop spans 14 amino acids. In DNA, the CDR3 is TGCGCCAGCAGCTGGGGACAGCCTAATGAAAAACTGTTTTTT. Protein: CASSWGQPNEKLFF.

This chain connects TRBV27 to TRBJ2-1; the match to TRBD2 covers 10 bases. The CDR3 consists of 17 residues. J lost 8 bases, V lost 5 bases, and 15 bases had no gene match. Germline V lookup: CDR1 MNHEY, CDR2 SMNVEV (reference sequence). The CDR3 is CASSPFFSSGGAYEQFF. CDR3 DNA sequence: TGTGCCAGCAGTCCTTTCTTCTCGAGCGGGGGGGCATATGAGCAGTTCTTC.

CDR3: CASTPDIQPQHF. DNA for the CDR3: TGTGCCAGCACCCCGGACATCCAGCCCCAGCATTTT. The chain joins TRBV28 to TRBJ1-5, with D perhaps matching TRBD1 (5 bases). CDR1 is MDHEN and CDR2 is SYDVKM in the germline V gene. This CDR3 comprises 12 residues. V was clipped by 7 bases and J by 7 bases, with 11 bases between them.

The genes are TRBV27 and TRBJ1-1, with D perhaps TRBD1 (6 bases). The germline CDR1 and CDR2 sequences are MNHEY and SMNVEV (reference sequence). The CDR3 spans 15 residues. Trimming took off 6 bases at V and 0 bases at J, with 14 bases between the two ends. CDR3 amino acids: CASRPQTGVNTEAFF. In DNA, the CDR3 is TGTGCCAGCAGACCACAGACAGGAGTGAACACTGAAGCTTTCTTT.

This clonotype was seen a handful of times. The chain uses TRBV5-1 and TRBJ2-1; D is ambiguous. V lost 1 base to trimming and J lost 2 bases, with 7 bases between them. This CDR3 region has 14 residues. Germline lookup yields CDR1 SGHRS and CDR2 YFSETQ. The CDR3 is CASSLRPPYNEQFF. CDR3 bases: TGCGCCAGCAGCTTGCGCCCACCCTACAATGAGCAGTTCTTC.

In this sample, this clonotype turned up once. The chain is built from TRBV25-1 and TRBJ2-7, with 7 bases aligning to TRBD2. The germline CDR1 and CDR2 sequences are MGHDK and SYGVNS. The CDR3 spans 14 residues. Trimming removed 1 base from V and 7 bases from J; junction bases left unmatched: 7. The CDR3 protein is CASSEWGGVREQYF. The CDR3 region has the DNA TGTGCCAGCAGTGAATGGGGGGGGGTTCGGGAGCAGTACTTC.

This clonotype was seen a few times. This rearrangement joins TRBV20-1 to TRBJ2-1; D not certain. V was shortened by 5 bases and J by 7 bases, with 9 bases between the two germline ends. Germline-derived CDR1 and CDR2 are DFQATT and SNEGSKA (reference sequence). The CDR3 loop spans 11 amino acids. The CDR3 nucleotides read TGCAGTGCTCCCCGGGTGAATGAGCAGTTCTTC. Amino acid sequence: CSAPRVNEQFF.

The rearrangement joins TRBV18 to TRBJ1-2, with D perhaps TRBD1 (6 bases). This CDR3 is 15 amino acids long. The V gene lost 3 bases and the J gene lost 2 bases, with 13 bases spanning the gap. Germline CDR1 and CDR2: KGHSH and LQKENI. CDR3 residues: CASSPATGRNYGYTF. The CDR3 nucleotides are TGTGCCAGCTCACCGGCTACAGGGAGGAACTATGGCTACACCTTC.

The rearrangement uses TRBV6-6 and TRBJ2-7, with 10 bases lining up with TRBD2. The trim removed 0 bases at V and 4 bases at J, leaving 9 bases unmatched. The CDR3 has 17 amino acids. Germline V gives CDR1 MNHNY, CDR2 SVGAGI (reference sequence). Here the CDR3 reads CASSYSRLAGEGYEQYF. CDR3 DNA sequence: TGTGCCAGCAGTTACTCGAGGCTAGCGGGAGAGGGGTACGAGCAGTACTTC.

J is TRBJ2-5 and V is TRBV28; D is uncertain. Trimming pared 7 bases from V and 4 bases from J, leaving 13 bases between. This CDR3 region has 13 residues. Germline CDR1 MDHEN, CDR2 SYDVKM. The CDR3 nucleotides read TGTGCCAGCACCACCAAAGGTTCAGAGACCCAGTACTTC. Translated, it gives CASTTKGSETQYF.

This clonotype has just a few counts. The chain carries TRBV11-2 and TRBJ2-1; the D is unclear. Germline loops: CDR1 SGHAT, CDR2 FQNNGV. The CDR3 extends over 18 amino acids. Trimming took 2 bases from V and 7 from J, leaving 24 bases between them. This chain's CDR3 is CASSLNVAVTPPQNEQFF. CDR3 sequence (DNA): TGTGCCAGCAGCTTAAATGTGGCGGTTACCCCTCCACAGAATGAGCAGTTCTTC.